This T cell receptor (beta chain) was retrieved from a study of beta chain features in type 1 diabetes. Study outcomes and limitations: cDNA-based sequencing might over-represent cells highly expressing TCR.

Notes on this clone: Antigen specificity is unknown.

Germline-derived CDR1 and CDR2 are MNHEY and SMNVEV (reference sequence). The CDR3 loop spans 16 amino acids. V lost 0 bases and J lost 0, with 9 bases in between. CD4+ naive, central memory, regulatory and stem cell-like memory cells were sorted via CD45RO/CCR7/CD25/CD127/CD95/CD27. Every isolated RNA sample was fully reverse transcribed, so sequencing captured expressed TCRB transcripts. Read counts averaged roughly 3.5 million for samples of naive, central memory and regulatory T cells. Data came from immunoSEQ multiplex PCR; TCRdb stores just in-frame clones and leaves some out. The table records roughly 610,000 clones, around 15% of them present only once.

The origin of this receptor is a man aged 18 to 30 in good health. The V gene is TRBV27, the J gene TRBJ1-3; D remains ambiguous. Sequencing was carried out using naive CD4+ T cells from blood. The CDR3 DNA is TGTGCCAGCAGTTTATCGCACAAGAGCTCTGGAAACACCATATATTTT. This translates into CASSLSHKSSGNTIYF.